This T cell receptor (beta chain) was sequenced in a study of T cells after yellow fever vaccination (dated by TCRdb to between 2019 and 2020). Background for the entire study: The SMART-Seq v4 Ultra Low Input RNA kit was used to prepare libraries from fractions with low cell numbers. The cohort comprised two healthy male donors, one aged 18 to 29 and one aged 30 to 40 years. To follow T-cell clones before and after primary and booster YFV17D yellow fever vaccination, bulk TCR alpha and beta repertoires were sequenced over time. Blood was drawn at multiple timepoints before and after primary and secondary immunization, with bulk PBMC replicates and cell subsets isolated.

The full study reports these points: Because only two donors were included in the study, the extent to which the findings can be generalized is limited. Most clones expanded after primary vaccination (almost 98% of CD4 and about 85% of CD8) were re-detected after the booster, suggesting that broad memory maintenance occurred. Computational filtering was required because FACS-sorted repertoires could contain abundant contaminating clonotypes from the bulk population. A small fraction of clonotypes appeared in both the CD4 and CD8 compartments, likely as a result of convergent recombination. The secondary T-cell response was weaker than the primary response but faster, peaking on day 5 instead of day 15.

The treatment or condition label on this specimen signifies: live attenuated yellow fever vaccine strain. Two biological replicates of bulk PBMCs were collected at each blood-draw timepoint. A standard Ficoll-Paque protocol was used to isolate PBMCs from peripheral blood. TriZol was used to extract RNA from bulk PBMCs, CD4 and CD8 fractions, and dextramer-positive and dextramer-negative fractions. Synthesis of TCR cDNA relied on 5'RACE template switching, a step that introduced a universal primer site along with unique molecular identifiers. cDNA synthesis was primed from both the TCR alpha and TCR beta constant segments. Two PCR steps were used to amplify libraries, with sample barcodes and sequencing adapters being added in the second step. Sequencing of libraries was performed on Illumina HiSeq 2500 (2x100 bp) or NovaSeq (2x150 bp). For the original study's pipeline: Demultiplexing of reads and collapsing into UMI consensus sequences were performed with MIGEC, and V(D)J alignment was carried out with MiXCR. Using edgeR on replicate PBMC samples, clonotypes were called vaccine-responding if FDR was below 0.01 and the log2 fold change was above 5 up to day 15. Each bulk clonotype was labeled CD4 or CD8 based on which sequenced repertoire, CD4 or CD8, contained the clonotype at higher abundance. The raw public reads went through TCRdb reprocessing: fastp at Q25, MiXCR clone calling, in-frame beta chains kept. CDR3 protein duplicates are merged, each entry listing the most common genes and DNA. TCRdb's processing, not the authors' own work, is the source of the V and J calls. This sample lists under 600,000 distinct CDR3 sequences; less than 25% were detected once. Of the sample, roughly a sixth is held by the ten largest clones.

Trimming takes 1 base from V and 7 bases from J, and the germline ends sit 11 bases apart. From the cysteine through the phenylalanine, the CDR3 covers 14 amino acids. Only the CDR3 DNA is retained, 42 bases long and in frame from the first base. Taken from the germline V gene, the CDR1 and CDR2 loops are MGHDK and SYGVNS. This clonotype was observed a few times. It lacks a known antigen. Per-base quality was not reported, and no clone a single base away is much larger than it. Recombination joined TRBV25-1 with TRBJ1-5; possibly the D gene is TRBD1, per 6 matching bases. This clonotype was obtained from a man aged 18 to 30 who received the YFV17D yellow fever vaccine. The sample in question was PBMCs, obtained 21 days after the first yellow fever vaccination. In nucleotides, the sequence is TGTGCCAGCAGTGAATCGGGGGGCGGGCAGCCCCAGCATTTT. It specifies CASSESGGGQPQHF. Outside the CDR3, residues come from the reference TRBV25-1 and TRBJ1-5 proteins, so the full variable domain is: EADIYQTPRYLVIGTGKKITLECSQTMGHDKMYWYQQDPGMELHLIHYSYGVNSTEKGDLSSESTVSRIRTEHFPLTLESARPSHTSQYLCASSESGGGQPQHFGDGTRLSIL.